This T cell receptor beta chain is from a study of technical replicates of blood from a few donors. The CDR3 totals 13 residues. V was cut by 4 bases and J by 6 bases, with 13 bases left in between. Per germline, CDR1 SGHRS and CDR2 YFSETQ. The method was immunoSEQ multiplex PCR; TCRdb's version includes in-frame clones alone and lacks a portion of them. The sample gives some 80,000 clones, over 85% of which show up once; 0.25% is in the top ten. Sequencing input: T cells isolated from PBMCs. The chain combines TRBV5-1 with TRBJ1-1, with D perhaps TRBD1 (6 bases). This TCR was sampled from a human donor in good health. The CDR3 protein is CASSRTDYAEAFF. The CDR3 DNA sequence: TGCGCCAGCAGCCGGACAGATTATGCTGAAGCTTTCTTT.